A single sample is the source of the 16 T cell receptor beta chains below, sequenced in a study of blood T cell repertoires in COVID-19. This table comes from immunoSEQ multiplex PCR, and its TCRdb copy is limited to in-frame clones, with some not included. The sample has about 280,000 clones; over 75% are singletons. The sequencing sample was made of peripheral blood. The origin of the receptors is a young man with active or convalescent COVID-19.

This rearrangement joins TRBV5-1 to TRBJ1-2; D unclear. Trimming pared 4 bases from V and 2 bases from J, leaving 9 bases between. This CDR3 region has 13 residues. Germline CDR1 reads SGHRS; CDR2 reads YFSETQ. The CDR3 DNA reads as TGCGCCAGCAGCCCTGGCATGAACTATGGCTACACCTTC. Protein: CASSPGMNYGYTF.

The rearrangement uses TRBV11-2 and TRBJ2-7, with D perhaps matching TRBD2 (5 bases). The germline V and J ends were trimmed by 5 bases and 1 base, with 15 bases remaining between them. The germline CDR1 and CDR2 sequences are SGHAT and FQNNGV. This CDR3 region has 15 residues. DNA for the CDR3: TGTGCCAGCAGCCCATTCCAGCGGACGTCCTACGAGCAGTACTTC. It is translated as CASSPFQRTSYEQYF. Using reference TRBV11-2 and TRBJ2-7 for the parts outside the CDR3, the full variable domain is EAGVAQSPRYKIIEKRQSVAFWCNPISGHATLYWYQQILGQGPKLLIQFQNNGVVDDSQLPKDRFSAERLKGVDSTLKIQPAKLEDSAVYLCASSPFQRTSYEQYFGPGTRLTVT.

The rearrangement joins TRBV9 to TRBJ2-2; 8 nucleotides align to TRBD1. This CDR3 contains 14 residues. V shed 4 bases, J shed 6 bases, and the junction held 5 bases outside the gene matches. Germline values: CDR1 SGDLS, CDR2 YYNGEE. This chain's CDR3 is CASSPRTGSGELFF. The CDR3 region has the DNA TGTGCCAGCAGCCCTAGGACAGGGTCCGGGGAGCTGTTTTTT.

The chain links TRBV10-3 to TRBJ2-1; 12 bases are a match to TRBD2. The CDR3 totals 14 residues. The V and J ends lost 6 bases and 6 bases, in that order; junction bases with no gene match: 3. Germline V lookup: CDR1 ENHRY, CDR2 SYGVKD. In nucleotides, the CDR3 is TGTGCCATCAGACTGACTAGCGGGGGCAATGAGCAGTTCTTC. It encodes CAIRLTSGGNEQFF.

The chain links TRBV7-9 to TRBJ2-1, with D perhaps TRBD2 (6 bases). The CDR3 is made up of 15 amino acids. Germline V gene sequence: CDR1 SEHNR, CDR2 FQNEAQ (reference sequence). The germline V and J ends were trimmed by 3 bases and 2 bases, with 11 bases remaining between them. The CDR3 sequence is CASSFDSGPYNEQFF. In nucleotides, the CDR3 is TGTGCCAGCAGCTTTGATAGCGGACCCTACAATGAGCAGTTCTTC.

V is TRBV6-5 and J is TRBJ2-5; the match to TRBD1 covers 8 bases. This CDR3 contains 14 residues. With V trimmed by 7 bases and J by 5 bases, 9 bases remained unmatched. Germline V lookup: CDR1 MNHEY, CDR2 SVGAGI. CDR3 protein: CASKGQAGSETQYF. DNA for the CDR3: TGTGCCAGCAAGGGACAGGCCGGGTCCGAGACCCAGTACTTC.

V usage is TRBV27 and J usage is TRBJ1-2; 9 nucleotides agree with TRBD1. This CDR3 comprises 14 residues. The junction had 6 bases not matched to a gene; V was cut back by 6 bases and J by 4 bases. CDR1 is MNHEY and CDR2 is SMNVEV in the germline V gene (reference sequence). CDR3 region: CASSARGQGYGYTF. The CDR3 DNA reads TGTGCCAGCAGCGCGCGGGGACAGGGCTATGGCTACACCTTC.

The chain uses TRBV4-1 and TRBJ1-2; 9 bases match TRBD1. V lost 2 bases to trimming and J lost 2 bases; unmatched junction nucleotides: 3. This CDR3 has 15 amino acids. Germline V gene sequence: CDR1 MGHRA, CDR2 YSYEKL. CDR3 sequence (DNA): TGCGCCAGCAGCCAAACCGGGACAGGGAACTATGGCTACACCTTC. Protein product: CASSQTGTGNYGYTF.

This clone has more than one count but fewer than ten. The rearrangement uses TRBV7-2 and TRBJ1-1; the D is unclear. Germline V lookup: CDR1 SGHTA, CDR2 FQGNSA. This CDR3 has 13 amino acids. Trimming pared 0 bases from V and 5 bases from J, leaving 7 bases between. The CDR3 sequence is CASSLAAGTEAFF. The DNA of the CDR3 is TGTGCCAGCAGCTTAGCGGCGGGGACTGAAGCTTTCTTT.

This chain links TRBV7-2 with TRBJ1-4, with D uncertain. Germline V gene data show CDR1 as SGHTA and CDR2 as FQGNSA. V was clipped by 4 bases and J by 3 bases, with 12 bases between them. CDR3 length equals 15 residues. The CDR3 reads CASSSFGLPNEKLFF. In DNA, the CDR3 is TGTGCCAGCAGCTCCTTTGGGCTACCTAATGAAAAACTGTTTTTT.

This clone was seen a handful of times. The chain joins TRBV18 to TRBJ1-2, with D perhaps TRBD1 (5 bases). Trimming removed 0 bases from V and 2 bases from J, with 7 bases in between. The CDR3 contains 14 residues. Germline values: CDR1 KGHSH, CDR2 LQKENI. Here the CDR3 DNA reads TGTGCCAGCTCACCACCGGCAGGGAACTATGGCTACACCTTC. Its translation: CASSPPAGNYGYTF. Using reference TRBV18 and TRBJ1-2 for the parts outside the CDR3, the full variable domain is NAGVMQNPRHLVRRRGQEARLRCSPMKGHSHVYWYRQLPEEGLKFMVYLQKENIIDESGMPKERFSAEFPKEGPSILRIQQVVRGDSAAYFCASSPPAGNYGYTFGSGTRLTVV.

The J gene is TRBJ1-2, the V gene TRBV10-3; maybe TRBD1 (5 bases). Germline-derived CDR1 and CDR2 are ENHRY and SYGVKD. The V end lost 6 bases, the J end lost 2 bases, and 13 bases lay between the germline ends. The CDR3 covers 14 residues. The CDR3 loop reads CAISRDSNNYGYTF. CDR3 bases: TGTGCCATCAGCCGGGACTCAAACAACTATGGCTACACCTTC.

The chain employs TRBV3-1 (or the pseudogene TRBV3-2) and TRBJ1-1; D unresolved. The germline V gene encodes CDR1 LGHDT and CDR2 YNNKEL (reference sequence). Trimming stripped 0 bases from V and 1 base from J, with 9 bases between. This CDR3 has 15 residues. CDR3 loop: CASSQDLVRNTEAFF. The CDR3 DNA reads as TGTGCCAGCAGCCAAGATTTGGTGCGGAACACTGAAGCTTTCTTT.

The V and J genes are TRBV5-5 and TRBJ1-2, with 7 bases identical to TRBD1. The V gene end was trimmed by 2 bases and the J gene end by 3 bases; junction bases not matched to a gene: 4. Germline lookup yields CDR1 SGHKS and CDR2 YYEKEE (reference sequence). The CDR3 is 14 amino acids. The CDR3 bases are TGTGCCAGCAGCTTCTCCACAGGGGACTATGGCTACACCTTC. Translating it yields CASSFSTGDYGYTF. The variable domain in full, completed from reference TRBV5-5 and TRBJ1-2, reads DAGVTQSPTHLIKTRGQQVTLRCSPISGHKSVSWYQQVLGQGPQFIFQYYEKEERGRGNFPDRFSARQFPNYSSELNVNALLLGDSALYLCASSFSTGDYGYTFGSGTRLTVV.

The rearrangement links TRBV25-1 to TRBJ1-2, with D possibly TRBD1 on 5 matching bases. The germline V and J ends were trimmed by 1 base and 4 bases, with 10 bases remaining between them. The germline gives CDR1 MGHDK, CDR2 SYGVNS. CDR3 length: 14 residues. The CDR3 region has the DNA TGTGCCAGCAGTGAATCAGACAGTCTCTATGGCTACACCTTC. Its translation is CASSESDSLYGYTF.

This sequence joins TRBV10-1 and TRBJ1-2; 8 bases map to TRBD1. J was trimmed by 0 bases and V by 2 bases; bases with no gene match: 8. This CDR3 spans 17 amino acids. Germline lookup yields CDR1 WNHNN and CDR2 SYGVQD (reference sequence). This chain's CDR3 is CASSEMGDRTANYGYTF. Written as DNA, the CDR3 is TGCGCCAGCAGTGAGATGGGGGACAGGACAGCTAACTATGGCTACACCTTC.